A selection of T cell receptor beta chains follows, all from one sample in a study of cytomegalovirus exposure and HLA in healthy donors. Assay used: immunoSEQ multiplex PCR; TCRdb lists only in-frame clones, some missing. The repertoire has fewer than 150,000 clones, approximately 70% of them found once; the top ten carry 1.5% to 2%. The source material was PBMCs. The receptor set was obtained from a woman between 25 and 40 years old in good health and CMV-seronegative. Both conserved end residues are part of each CDR3.

j_gene: TRBJ2-3; v_gene: TRBV6-1; CDR3aa: CASSEISGIPDTQYF
j_gene: TRBJ2-1; v_gene: TRBV10-3; CDR3aa: CAIREQGANNEQFF
j_gene: TRBJ1-5; v_gene: TRBV28; CDR3aa: CASTLLPDNLGQPQHF
j_gene: TRBJ2-3; v_gene: TRBV27; CDR3aa: CASGGQSDTQYF
j_gene: TRBJ1-5; v_gene: TRBV18; CDR3aa: CASSQSGGNQPQHF
j_gene: TRBJ2-1; v_gene: TRBV11-1; CDR3aa: CASSLAAWGIDEQFF
j_gene: TRBJ1-5; v_gene: TRBV30; CDR3aa: CAWSPGQSGLEPQHF
j_gene: TRBJ2-5; v_gene: TRBV4-1; CDR3aa: CASSQEIGGRAPETQYF
j_gene: TRBJ1-3; v_gene: TRBV6-1; CDR3aa: CSTGINTIYF
j_gene: TRBJ1-5; v_gene: TRBV9; CDR3aa: CASSVGTGYQPQHF
j_gene: TRBJ2-1; v_gene: TRBV5-1; CDR3aa: CASSKGLVDEQFF
j_gene: TRBJ2-1; v_gene: TRBV9; CDR3aa: CASSSGLADGNEQFF
j_gene: TRBJ2-2; v_gene: TRBV18; CDR3aa: CASSVRWPNTGELFF
j_gene: TRBJ1-1; v_gene: TRBV5-5; CDR3aa: CASSSIKTVTEAFF
j_gene: TRBJ1-3; v_gene: TRBV2; CDR3aa: CASSVSNGGSGNTIYF
j_gene: TRBJ1-5; v_gene: TRBV29-1; CDR3aa: CSVVFGPNQPQHF
j_gene: TRBJ1-2; v_gene: TRBV30; CDR3aa: CAWSRASTGDGYTF
j_gene: TRBJ2-2; v_gene: TRBV5-1; CDR3aa: CASSLALAGAGELFF
j_gene: TRBJ2-1; v_gene: TRBV27; CDR3aa: CASSLGAGFQYNEQFF
j_gene: TRBJ1-4; v_gene: TRBV7-2; CDR3aa: CASSTGGGDEKLFF
j_gene: TRBJ2-5; v_gene: TRBV7-9; CDR3aa: CASSLIPGQQETQYF
j_gene: TRBJ1-6; v_gene: TRBV19; CDR3aa: CASSVDTGTGYSPLHF
j_gene: TRBJ1-1; v_gene: TRBV18; CDR3aa: CASSLSTGGNTEAFF
j_gene: TRBJ2-3; v_gene: TRBV4-1; CDR3aa: CASSRGGGGTRRADTQYF
j_gene: TRBJ1-1; v_gene: TRBV18; CDR3aa: CASSLIQGFTEAFF
j_gene: TRBJ1-6; v_gene: TRBV4-1; CDR3aa: CASSQGRGGAPYNSPLHF
j_gene: TRBJ2-7; v_gene: TRBV2; CDR3aa: CASSIARVAIEQYF
j_gene: TRBJ2-2; v_gene: TRBV28; CDR3aa: CASSFTVTGELFF
j_gene: TRBJ2-5; v_gene: TRBV6-6; CDR3aa: CASSPQDMGVQETQYF
j_gene: TRBJ2-1; v_gene: TRBV6-1; CDR3aa: CASSEAQWREGRYNEQFF
j_gene: TRBJ2-2; v_gene: TRBV27; CDR3aa: CANHRAGVGGGELFF
j_gene: TRBJ2-2; v_gene: TRBV11-3; CDR3aa: CASSFGGDTGELFF
j_gene: TRBJ2-1; v_gene: TRBV19; CDR3aa: CASSQPWGLAGSNEQFF
j_gene: TRBJ2-7; v_gene: TRBV6-5; CDR3aa: CATSYSGVEQYF
j_gene: TRBJ2-5; v_gene: TRBV28; CDR3aa: CASSLQPGQAETQYF
j_gene: TRBJ2-7; v_gene: TRBV10-3; CDR3aa: CAISEQYEQYF
j_gene: TRBJ1-1; v_gene: TRBV18; CDR3aa: CASSPSRETEAFF
j_gene: TRBJ1-1; v_gene: TRBV6-1; CDR3aa: CASSEGTGHTEAFF
j_gene: TRBJ1-3; v_gene: TRBV2; CDR3aa: CASLDRATGNTIYF
j_gene: TRBJ2-3; v_gene: TRBV2; CDR3aa: CATKRGGGGDTQYF
j_gene: TRBJ2-7; v_gene: TRBV4-1; CDR3aa: CASSQGLDRSYEQYF
j_gene: TRBJ1-1; v_gene: TRBV2; CDR3aa: CASSVQPRAEAFF
j_gene: TRBJ2-7; v_gene: TRBV19; CDR3aa: CASSRGPYEQYF
j_gene: TRBJ2-1; v_gene: TRBV30; CDR3aa: CAWSLSTSGGAVGNEQFF
j_gene: TRBJ2-7; v_gene: TRBV16; CDR3aa: CASSQYGISYEQYF
j_gene: TRBJ1-2; v_gene: TRBV7-2; CDR3aa: CASSLLGGSNYGYTF
j_gene: TRBJ2-5; v_gene: TRBV11-2; CDR3aa: CASSLRVTGVGETQYF
j_gene: TRBJ1-3; v_gene: TRBV28; CDR3aa: CASSSPEGGLSGNTIYF
j_gene: TRBJ1-5; v_gene: TRBV19; CDR3aa: CASSPPNQPQHF